This T cell receptor beta chain was identified in a study of T cell changes during pregnancy in multiple sclerosis. The germline V gene has CDR1 SEHNR and CDR2 FQNEAQ (reference sequence). This CDR3 is built from 16 residues. With 5 bases clipped from V and 4 bases from J, the junction kept 12 bases outside the gene matches. The repertoire was sequenced with immunoSEQ multiplex PCR; TCRdb's copy has only in-frame clones and lacks some. The data show roughly 75,000 clones, with 80% to 95% seen just once and 2% held by the top ten. The clonotype was recovered from a female donor in good health, enrolled as a control in a pregnancy study. The sample here was peripheral blood, taken in the third trimester of pregnancy. This chain connects TRBV7-9 to TRBJ2-7; 9 nucleotides align to TRBD2. The CDR3 protein is CASSEAAWRGGYEQYF. CDR3 nucleotide sequence: TGTGCCAGCAGCGAGGCCGCGTGGCGGGGGGGATACGAGCAGTACTTC.